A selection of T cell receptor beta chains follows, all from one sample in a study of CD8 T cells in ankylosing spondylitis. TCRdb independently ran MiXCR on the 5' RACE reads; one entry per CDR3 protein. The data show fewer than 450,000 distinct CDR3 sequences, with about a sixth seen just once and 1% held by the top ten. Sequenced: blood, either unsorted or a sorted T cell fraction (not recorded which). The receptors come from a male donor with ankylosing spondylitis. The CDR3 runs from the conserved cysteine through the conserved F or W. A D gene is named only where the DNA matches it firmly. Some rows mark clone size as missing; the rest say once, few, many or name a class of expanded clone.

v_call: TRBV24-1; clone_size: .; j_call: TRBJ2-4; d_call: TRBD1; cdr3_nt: TGTGCCACCAGTGACGGACAGGGGGGAGCCAAAAACATTCAGTACTTC; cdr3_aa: CATSDGQGGAKNIQYF
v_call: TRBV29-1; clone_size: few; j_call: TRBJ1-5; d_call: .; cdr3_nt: TGCAGCGTTGCTGGCAGGGCGCCGGGGGGCAGGCAGCCCCAGCATTTT; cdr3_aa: CSVAGRAPGGRQPQHF
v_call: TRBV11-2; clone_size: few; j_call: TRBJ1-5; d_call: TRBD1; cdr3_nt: TGTGCCAGCAGCTTAGAGGAGGGGGCAGAAGGTGTCAATCAGCCCCAGCATTTT; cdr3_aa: CASSLEEGAEGVNQPQHF
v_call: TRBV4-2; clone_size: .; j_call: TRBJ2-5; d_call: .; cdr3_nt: TGTGCCAGCAGCCAAAGCAAGGCGCGGGAGACCCAGTACTTC; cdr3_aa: CASSQSKARETQYF
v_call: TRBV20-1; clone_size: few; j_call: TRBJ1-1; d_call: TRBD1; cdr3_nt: TGCAGTGCTACAGGGGGAGGAAGGGTTGAAGCTTTCTTT; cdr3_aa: CSATGGGRVEAFF
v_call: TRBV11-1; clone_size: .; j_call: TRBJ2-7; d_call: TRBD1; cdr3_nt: TGTGCCAGCAGCTCGAAGGACAGGTCATCCTACGAGCAGTACTTC; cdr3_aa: CASSSKDRSSYEQYF
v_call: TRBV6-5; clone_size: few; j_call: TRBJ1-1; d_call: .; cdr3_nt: TGTGCCAGCAGTTACTCGAGGACGGGGTCGTCGAACACTGAAGCTTTCTTT; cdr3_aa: CASSYSRTGSSNTEAFF
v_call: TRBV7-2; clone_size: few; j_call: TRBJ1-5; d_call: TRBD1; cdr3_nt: TGTGCCAGCAGCGTTACAGGGGTATCAAATCAGCCCCAGCATTTT; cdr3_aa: CASSVTGVSNQPQHF
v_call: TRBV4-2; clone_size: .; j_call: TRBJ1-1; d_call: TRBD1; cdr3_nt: TGTGCCAGCAGCCAGGCCTTGGGACAGCTTTTGACTGAAGCTTTCTTT; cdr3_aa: CASSQALGQLLTEAFF
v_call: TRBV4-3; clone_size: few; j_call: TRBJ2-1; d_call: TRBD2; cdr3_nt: TGCGCCAGCAGCCACCGGGGACTAGCGGAATTGAATGAGCAGTTCTTC; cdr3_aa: CASSHRGLAELNEQFF
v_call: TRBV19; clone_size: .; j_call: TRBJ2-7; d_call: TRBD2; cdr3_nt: TGTGCCAGTAGCGAGACTAGCGGGAGCTCCTACGAGCAGTACTTC; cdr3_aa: CASSETSGSSYEQYF
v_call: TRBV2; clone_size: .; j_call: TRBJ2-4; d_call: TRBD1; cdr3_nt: TGTGCCAGTCGGACAGGGGGCGTAAACATTCAGTACTTC; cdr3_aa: CASRTGGVNIQYF
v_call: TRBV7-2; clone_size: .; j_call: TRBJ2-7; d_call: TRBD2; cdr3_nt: TGTGCCAGCAGCTCCACTAGCGGGAGTGTATACGAGCAGTACTTC; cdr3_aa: CASSSTSGSVYEQYF
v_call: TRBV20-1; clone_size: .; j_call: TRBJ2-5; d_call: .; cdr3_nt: TGCAGTGCCGAGGGGTCCCAAGAGACCCAGTACTTC; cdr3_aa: CSAEGSQETQYF
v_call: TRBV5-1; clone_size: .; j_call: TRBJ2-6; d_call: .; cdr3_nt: TGCGCCAGCAGCTTGGAAGGCAGCTCTGGGGCCAACGTCCTGACTTTC; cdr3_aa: CASSLEGSSGANVLTF
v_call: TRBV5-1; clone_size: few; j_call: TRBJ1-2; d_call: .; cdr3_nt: TGCGCCAGCAGTGAACAGTCAGCTAACTATGGCTACACCTTC; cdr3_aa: CASSEQSANYGYTF
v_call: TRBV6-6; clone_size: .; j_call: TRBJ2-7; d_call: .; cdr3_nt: TGTGCCAGCAGTAGACTGGGGACCTACGAGCAGTACTTC; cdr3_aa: CASSRLGTYEQYF
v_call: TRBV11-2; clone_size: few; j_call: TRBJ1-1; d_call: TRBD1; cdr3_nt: TGTGCCAGCAGCCCCCAGGGACAGTACTACACTGAAGCTTTCTTT; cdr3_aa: CASSPQGQYYTEAFF
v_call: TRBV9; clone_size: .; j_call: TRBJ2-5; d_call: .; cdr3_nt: TGTGCCAGCAGCGGGAATGGAGGTGAGGAGACCCAGTACTTC; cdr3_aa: CASSGNGGEETQYF
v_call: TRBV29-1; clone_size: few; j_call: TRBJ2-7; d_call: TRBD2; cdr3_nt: TGCAGCGTTGAACTAGCGGGAGGGCGGGAGCAGTACTTC; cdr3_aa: CSVELAGGREQYF
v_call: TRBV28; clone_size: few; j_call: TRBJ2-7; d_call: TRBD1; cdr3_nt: TGTGCCAGCAGTCGTCCCGGGACAGGCTCTCGAGAGGGGTACTTC; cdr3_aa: CASSRPGTGSREGYF
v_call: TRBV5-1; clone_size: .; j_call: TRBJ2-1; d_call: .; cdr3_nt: TGCGCCAGCAGCCGACAGGACCCCTCACGCAATGAGCAGTTCTTC; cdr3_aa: CASSRQDPSRNEQFF
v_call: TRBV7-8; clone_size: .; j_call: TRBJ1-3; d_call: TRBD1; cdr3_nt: TGTGCCAGCAGCTTGCGTTCCGGGACAGGGATTGGAGGAAACACCATATATTTT; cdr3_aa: CASSLRSGTGIGGNTIYF
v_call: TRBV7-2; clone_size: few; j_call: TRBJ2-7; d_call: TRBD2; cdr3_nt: TGTGCCAGCAGCTTAGCTCGGGTAGCGGGGAACTACGAGCAGTACTTC; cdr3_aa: CASSLARVAGNYEQYF
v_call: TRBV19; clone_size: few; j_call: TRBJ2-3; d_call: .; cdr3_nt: TGTGCCAGTAGTCTACAACAGGGTACGCAGTATTTT; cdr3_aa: CASSLQQGTQYF